Given below is one T cell receptor beta chain in context. Antigen: not known. This sample was taken from a study of shared clonotypes between healthy human individuals. On the study more broadly: A couple of women and a few men aged 18 to 49 served as donors. Whole-study findings and limits: When naive CD4 clonotypes were compared across a handful of donors, approximately 5% were shared. In having few donors, the study represented limited genetic and exposure-history diversity.

This table comes from immunoSEQ multiplex PCR, and its TCRdb copy is limited to in-frame clones, with some not included. This sample yields roughly 720,000 clones, of which around 90% are seen a single time; less than 40% belongs to the top ten. Sequenced input: memory CD8+ T cells from PBMCs. Subset denoted: CD45RO+ cells pooled with CCR7-negative TemRA cells. This TCR came from a man between 18 and 29 years old in good health. Some clones in this sample may be carry-over from other donors' samples.

The CDR3 sequence is CASSDPLAGGADEQFF. The DNA of the CDR3 is TGTGCCAGCAGCGACCCACTAGCGGGGGGGGCGGATGAGCAGTTCTTC. The V gene is TRBV9, the J gene TRBJ2-1; 13 positions agree with TRBD2. The CDR3 runs to 16 residues. Germline V gene lookup returns CDR1 SGDLS and CDR2 YYNGEE. V lost 3 bases to trimming and J lost 8 bases; unmatched junction nucleotides: 8.